This TCR beta chain was sequenced in a study of cytomegalovirus exposure and HLA in healthy donors. General study findings and limits: In a later analysis, CMV-associated beta chains were mostly HLA-associated, it appeared. A later analysis linked about 17,000 TCR beta sequences to HLA alleles at 0.05 false discovery rate. In a later analysis, TCR beta V- and J-gene trimming showed a link to a missense DCLRE1C variant.

The germline V gene encodes CDR1 MDHEN and CDR2 SYDVKM. The CDR3 has 12 residues. V lost 11 bases to trimming and J lost 8 bases, with 15 bases between them. This clone was counted between two and nine times. Its matching antigen is unknown. It was with 60 Vbeta and 13 Jbeta primers that the PCR ran. TCRdb's copy holds only in-frame clones and misses some; the assay was immunoSEQ multiplex PCR. The sample yields approximately 110,000 clones, around three quarters seen once. The chain carries TRBV28 and TRBJ1-4; maybe TRBD1 (5 bases). The sample comprised PBMCs. The origin of this receptor is a man aged 35 to 55 in good health and CMV-seronegative. CDR3 nucleotide sequence: TGTGCCGGGGGGAATATCGGAGAAAAACTGTTTTTT. Its translation is CAGGNIGEKLFF. Using reference TRBV28 and TRBJ1-4 for the parts outside the CDR3, the full variable domain is DVKVTQSSRYLVKRTGEKVFLECVQDMDHENMFWYRQDPGLGLRLIYFSYDVKMKEKGDIPEGYSVSREKKERFSLILESASTNQTSMYLCAGGNIGEKLFFGSGTQLSVL.